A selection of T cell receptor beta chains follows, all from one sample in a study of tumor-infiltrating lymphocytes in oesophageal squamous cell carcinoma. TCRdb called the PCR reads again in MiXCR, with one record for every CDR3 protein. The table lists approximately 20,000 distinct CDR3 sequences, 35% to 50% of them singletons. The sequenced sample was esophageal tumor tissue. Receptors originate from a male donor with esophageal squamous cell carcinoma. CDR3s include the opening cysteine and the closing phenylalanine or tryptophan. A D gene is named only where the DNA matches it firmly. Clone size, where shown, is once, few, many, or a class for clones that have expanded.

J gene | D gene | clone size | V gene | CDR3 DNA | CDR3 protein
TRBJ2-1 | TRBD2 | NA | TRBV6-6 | TGTGCCAGCAGTTACACTAGCGGGGGCAATGAGCAGTTCTTC | CASSYTSGGNEQFF
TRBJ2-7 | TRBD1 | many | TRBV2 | TGTGCCAGCAGTGCCGGGGTCGGGACAGGGACCTACGAGCAGTACTTC | CASSAGVGTGTYEQYF
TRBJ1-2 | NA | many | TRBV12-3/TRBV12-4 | TGTGCCAGCAGTCCTACGGGCGAGCGAGGTTGGGATGGCTACACCTTC | CASSPTGERGWDGYTF
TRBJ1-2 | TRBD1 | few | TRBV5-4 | TGTGCCAGCAGCACCCGACGGGGACAGGGGTGGGGTGGCTACACCTTC | CASSTRRGQGWGGYTF
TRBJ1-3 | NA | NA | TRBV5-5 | TGTGCCAGCAGCTTGGGAGGGCTCGGCACCATATATTTT | CASSLGGLGTIYF
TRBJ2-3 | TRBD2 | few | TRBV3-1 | TGTGCCAGCACCGGGGGGGGGTGGAAAGATACGCAGTATTTT | CASTGGGWKDTQYF
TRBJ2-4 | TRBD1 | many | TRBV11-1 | TGTGCCAGCAGCGGCCGGACAGGGGGCTTAGCCAAAAACATTCAGTACTTC | CASSGRTGGLAKNIQYF
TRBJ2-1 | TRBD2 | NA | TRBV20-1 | TGCAGTGCTAGAGACACTAGCGGGAGGGCCTACAATGAGCAGTTCTTC | CSARDTSGRAYNEQFF
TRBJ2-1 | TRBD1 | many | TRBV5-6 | TGTGCCAGCAGCCTCGGACAGGGTTCCAATGAGCAGTTCTTC | CASSLGQGSNEQFF
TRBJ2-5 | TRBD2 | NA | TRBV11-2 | TGTGCCAGCAGCTTAAGAGCGGGAGGGAATGAGCAGTACTTC | CASSLRAGGNEQYF
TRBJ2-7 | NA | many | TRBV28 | TGTGCCAGCAGTCCGATGGTGGGGGAGAAAAGGAATGAGCAGTACTTC | CASSPMVGEKRNEQYF
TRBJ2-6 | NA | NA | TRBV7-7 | NA | CACSLVGGRRPNLWLHLRF
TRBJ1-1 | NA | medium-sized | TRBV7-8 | TGTGCCAGCAGCTGGAAAGCGAACACTGAAGCTTTCTTT | CASSWKANTEAFF
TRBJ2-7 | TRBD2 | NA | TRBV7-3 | TGTGCCAGCAGCTTAAAAAGCGGGGGGCAGTACGAGCAGTACTTC | CASSLKSGGQYEQYF
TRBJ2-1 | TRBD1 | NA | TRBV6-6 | TGTGCCAGCAGCGAACAGGGGGCCCGGGAATGGGGAGAGCAGTTCTTC | CASSEQGAREWGEQFF
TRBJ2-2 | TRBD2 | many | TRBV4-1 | TGCGCCAGCAGCCAGGGGAGGGTTTCCTCTTTGAACACCGGGGAGCTGTTTTTT | CASSQGRVSSLNTGELFF
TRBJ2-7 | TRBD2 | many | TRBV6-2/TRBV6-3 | TGTGCCAGCAGTTCGCTAGCGGGAGTCGGCGACGAGCAGTACTTC | CASSSLAGVGDEQYF
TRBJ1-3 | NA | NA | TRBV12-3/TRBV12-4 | TGTGCCAGCAGTTCGCCGACGTACTCTGGAAACACCATATATTTT | CASSSPTYSGNTIYF
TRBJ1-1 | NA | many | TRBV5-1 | TGCGCCAGCAGCTTTGAGGACGGGAACACTGAAGCTTTCTTT | CASSFEDGNTEAFF
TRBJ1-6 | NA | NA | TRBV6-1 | TGTGCCCGCAGTGAGATCAGGGGAACCCTCTGGGGCCAACGTCCTGACTTT | CARSEIRGTLWGQRPDF
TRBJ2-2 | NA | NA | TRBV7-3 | TGTGCCAGCAGCCCGACTAGGGGGGTGGGGGAGCTGTTTTTT | CASSPTRGVGELFF
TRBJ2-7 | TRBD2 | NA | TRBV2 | TGTGCCAGCAACGGACTAGCGGTTATATTCACAGATACGCAGTACTTC | CASNGLAVIFTDTQYF
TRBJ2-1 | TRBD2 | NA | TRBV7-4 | TGTGCCAGCAGCCCGCGGCTAGCGGGAGTAATCAATGAGCAGTTCTTC | CASSPRLAGVINEQFF
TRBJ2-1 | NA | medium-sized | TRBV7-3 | TGTGCCAGCAGCGGGGGGGCCACGTACAATGAGCAGTTCTTC | CASSGGATYNEQFF
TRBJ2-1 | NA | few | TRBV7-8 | TGTGCCAGCAGCCATCCGGGTGGAGGGGGAGACAATGAGCAGTTCTTC | CASSHPGGGGDNEQFF
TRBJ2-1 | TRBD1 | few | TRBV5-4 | TGTGCCAGCAGCTTGCGTGGCCAGGGGGCAAACAATGAGCAGTTCTTC | CASSLRGQGANNEQFF
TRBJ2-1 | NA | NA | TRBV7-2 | TGTGCCAGCAAAAGCACAAATACCAGGGGCAATGAGCAGTTCTTC | CASKSTNTRGNEQFF